This T cell receptor (beta chain) was documented in a study of blood T cell repertoires in COVID-19. Study at large: Sources were T cells, B-cell-depleted T cells, or PBMCs; the material itself was cDNA or gDNA.

Regarding this clone: At one boundary the junction diverges from the germline segment, which might be a read error.

The CDR3 length is 16 residues. From germline, CDR1 is MNHNS and CDR2 SASEGT. This table comes from immunoSEQ multiplex PCR, and its TCRdb copy is limited to in-frame clones, with some not included. The profile shows around 95,000 clones, 91% of them singletons. Input material: peripheral blood. The chain has TRBV6-1 and TRBJ2-5, with 9 bases identical to TRBD2. The receptor was isolated from a man in his fifties with active COVID-19. CDR3 in amino acids: CASREGAGGTQETQYF. The CDR3, as DNA: TGTGCCAGCAGAGAAGGAGCGGGAGGAACCCAAGAGACCCAGTACTTC.